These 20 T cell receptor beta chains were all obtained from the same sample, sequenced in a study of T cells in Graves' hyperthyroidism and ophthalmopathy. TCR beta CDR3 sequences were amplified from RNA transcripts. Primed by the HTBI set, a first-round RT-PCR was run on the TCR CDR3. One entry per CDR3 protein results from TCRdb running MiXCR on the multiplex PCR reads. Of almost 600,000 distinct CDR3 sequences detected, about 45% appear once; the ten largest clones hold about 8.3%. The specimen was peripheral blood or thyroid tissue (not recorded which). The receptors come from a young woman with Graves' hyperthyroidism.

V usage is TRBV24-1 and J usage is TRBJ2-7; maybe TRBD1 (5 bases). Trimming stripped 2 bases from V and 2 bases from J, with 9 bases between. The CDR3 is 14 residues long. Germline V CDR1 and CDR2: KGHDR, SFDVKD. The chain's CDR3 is CATSDSHRPYEQYF. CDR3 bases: TGTGCCACCAGTGATTCCCACAGGCCCTACGAGCAGTACTTC.

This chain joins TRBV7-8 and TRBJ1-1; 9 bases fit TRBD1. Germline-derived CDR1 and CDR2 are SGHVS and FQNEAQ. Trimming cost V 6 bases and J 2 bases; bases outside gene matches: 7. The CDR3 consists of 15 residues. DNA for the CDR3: TGTGCCAGCAGTCACCGGACAGGGGATAACACTGAAGCTTTCTTT. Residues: CASSHRTGDNTEAFF.

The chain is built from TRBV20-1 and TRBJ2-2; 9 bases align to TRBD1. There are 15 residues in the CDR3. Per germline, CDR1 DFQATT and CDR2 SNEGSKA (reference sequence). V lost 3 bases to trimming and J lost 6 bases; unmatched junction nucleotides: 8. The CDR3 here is CSASGADRGAGELFF. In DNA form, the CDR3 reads TGCAGTGCTAGTGGTGCTGACAGGGGGGCCGGGGAGCTGTTTTTT.

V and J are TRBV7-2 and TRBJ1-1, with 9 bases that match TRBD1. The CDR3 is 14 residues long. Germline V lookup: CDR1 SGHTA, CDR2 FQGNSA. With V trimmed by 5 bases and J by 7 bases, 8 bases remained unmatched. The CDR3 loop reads CASSIGTGRNEAFF. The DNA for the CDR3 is TGTGCCAGCAGCATAGGGACAGGGAGGAATGAAGCTTTCTTT.

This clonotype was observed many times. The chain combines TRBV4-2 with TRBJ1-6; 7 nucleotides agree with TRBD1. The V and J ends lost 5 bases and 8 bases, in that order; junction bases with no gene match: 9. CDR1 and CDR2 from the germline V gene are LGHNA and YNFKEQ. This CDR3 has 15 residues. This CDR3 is CASSIPGQPYSPLHF. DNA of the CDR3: TGTGCCAGCAGCATACCGGGACAGCCTTATTCACCCCTCCACTTT.

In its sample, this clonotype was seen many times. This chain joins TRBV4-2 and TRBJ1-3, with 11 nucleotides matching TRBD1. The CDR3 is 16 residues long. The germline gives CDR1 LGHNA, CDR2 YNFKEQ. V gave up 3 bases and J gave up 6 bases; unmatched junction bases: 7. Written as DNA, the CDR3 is TGTGCCAGCAGCCATTCGGACAGGGGGCGAGAAAACACCATATATTTT. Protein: CASSHSDRGRENTIYF.

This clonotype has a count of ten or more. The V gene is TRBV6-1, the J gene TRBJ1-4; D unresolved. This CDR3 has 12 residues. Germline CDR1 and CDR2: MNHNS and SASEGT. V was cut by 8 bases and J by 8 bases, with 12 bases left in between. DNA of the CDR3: TGTGCCAGCGGCGGACTAATGGAAAAACTGTTTTTT. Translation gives CASGGLMEKLFF.

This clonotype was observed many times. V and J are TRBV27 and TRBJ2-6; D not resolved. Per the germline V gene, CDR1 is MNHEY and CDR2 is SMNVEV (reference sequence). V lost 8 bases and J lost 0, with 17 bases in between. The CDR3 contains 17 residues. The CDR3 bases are TGTGCCAGCGGCAGAGGCCCTAAGGGCTCTGGGGCCAACGTCCTGACTTTC. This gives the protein CASGRGPKGSGANVLTF.

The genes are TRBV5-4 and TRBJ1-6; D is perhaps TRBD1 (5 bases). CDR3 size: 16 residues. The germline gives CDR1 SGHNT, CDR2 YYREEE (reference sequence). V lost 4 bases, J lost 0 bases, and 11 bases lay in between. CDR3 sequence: CASSPGAHSYNSPLHF. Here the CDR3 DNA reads TGTGCCAGCAGCCCTGGGGCCCACTCCTATAATTCACCCCTCCACTTT.

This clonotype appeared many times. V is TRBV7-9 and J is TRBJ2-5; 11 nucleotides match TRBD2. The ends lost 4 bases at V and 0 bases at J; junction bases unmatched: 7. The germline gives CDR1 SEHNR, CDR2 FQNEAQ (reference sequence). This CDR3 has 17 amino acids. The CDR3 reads CASSSETSGTYQETQYF. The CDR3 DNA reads TGTGCCAGCAGCTCCGAGACTAGCGGGACGTACCAAGAGACCCAGTACTTC.

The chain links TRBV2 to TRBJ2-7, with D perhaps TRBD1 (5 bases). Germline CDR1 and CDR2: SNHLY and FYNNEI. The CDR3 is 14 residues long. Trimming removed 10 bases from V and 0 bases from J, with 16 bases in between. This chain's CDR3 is CAIHRLDNSYEQYF. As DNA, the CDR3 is TGTGCCATCCACAGATTGGACAACTCCTACGAGCAGTACTTC.

This CDR3 is CASSSTGIPSGANVLTF. The CDR3, as DNA: TGTGCCAGCTCCTCGACAGGGATCCCCTCTGGGGCCAACGTCCTGACTTTC. V gene TRBV18 combines with J gene TRBJ2-6, with TRBD1 matching 7 bases. V was pared by 6 bases and J by 0 bases, with 8 bases of the junction left unmatched. Germline V gene sequence: CDR1 KGHSH, CDR2 LQKENI. This CDR3 region has 17 residues.

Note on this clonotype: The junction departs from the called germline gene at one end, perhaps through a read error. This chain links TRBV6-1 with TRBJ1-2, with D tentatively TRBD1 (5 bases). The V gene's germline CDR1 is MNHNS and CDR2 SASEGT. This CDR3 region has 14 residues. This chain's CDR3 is CASRERGTNYSYTF. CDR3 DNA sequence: TGTGCCAGCAGGGAACGCGGGACCAACTATAGCTACACCTTC.

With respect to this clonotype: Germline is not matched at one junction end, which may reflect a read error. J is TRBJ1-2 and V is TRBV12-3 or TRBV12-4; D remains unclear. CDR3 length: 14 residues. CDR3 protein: CASSFFGSNYGHTF. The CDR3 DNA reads TGTGCCAGCAGTTTCTTCGGCTCTAACTATGGCCACACCTTC.

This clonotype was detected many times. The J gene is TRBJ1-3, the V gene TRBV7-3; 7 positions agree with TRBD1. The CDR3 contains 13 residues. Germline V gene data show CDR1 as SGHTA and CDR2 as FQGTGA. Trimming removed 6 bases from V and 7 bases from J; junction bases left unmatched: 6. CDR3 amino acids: CASRGDRDNTIYF. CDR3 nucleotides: TGTGCCAGCAGAGGAGACAGGGACAACACCATATATTTT.

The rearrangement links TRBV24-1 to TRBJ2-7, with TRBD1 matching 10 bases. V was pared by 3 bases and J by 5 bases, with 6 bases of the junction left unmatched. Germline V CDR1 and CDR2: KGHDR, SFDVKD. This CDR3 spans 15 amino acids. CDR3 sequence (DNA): TGTGCCACCAGTGATGGGGGGACAGGGGCCCACGAGCAGTACTTC. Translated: CATSDGGTGAHEQYF.

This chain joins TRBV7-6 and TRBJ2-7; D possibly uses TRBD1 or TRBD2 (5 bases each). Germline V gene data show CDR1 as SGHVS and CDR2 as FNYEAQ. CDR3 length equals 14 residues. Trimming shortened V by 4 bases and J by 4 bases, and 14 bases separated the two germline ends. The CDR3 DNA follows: TGTGCCAGCAGCTCTGGGACGGCCGGGTACGAGCAGTACTTC. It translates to CASSSGTAGYEQYF.

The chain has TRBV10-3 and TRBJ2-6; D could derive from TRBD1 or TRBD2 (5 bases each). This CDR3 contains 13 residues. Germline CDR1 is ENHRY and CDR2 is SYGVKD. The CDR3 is CAEMGAGANVLTF. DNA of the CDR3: TGTGCTGAGATGGGGGCTGGGGCCAACGTCCTGACTTTC.

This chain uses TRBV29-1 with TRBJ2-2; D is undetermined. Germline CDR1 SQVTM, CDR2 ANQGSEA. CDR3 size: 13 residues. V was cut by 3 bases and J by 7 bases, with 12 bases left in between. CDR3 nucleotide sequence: TGCAGCGTTGACCCTACGTCAGGCGGGGAGCTGTTTTTT. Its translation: CSVDPTSGGELFF.

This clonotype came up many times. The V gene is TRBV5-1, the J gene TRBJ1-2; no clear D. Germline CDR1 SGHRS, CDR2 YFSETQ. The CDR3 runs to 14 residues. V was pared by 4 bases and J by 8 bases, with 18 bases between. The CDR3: CASSPRPYSGGYTF. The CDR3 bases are TGCGCCAGCAGCCCCCGGCCCTATTCGGGCGGCTACACCTTC.